The present TCR beta chain was sequenced within a study of blood T cell repertoires in COVID-19. Study information: Spain, Italy and the United States supplied samples that represented acute and convalescent COVID-19.

This clone has more than one count but fewer than ten. This CDR3 spans 15 amino acids. Germline V gives CDR1 SQVTM, CDR2 ANQGSEA. V was pared by 7 bases and J by 5 bases, with 10 bases of the junction left unmatched. The method was immunoSEQ multiplex PCR; TCRdb's version includes in-frame clones alone and lacks a portion of them. The sample has about 140,000 clones, almost 90% seen once. The source material was peripheral blood. This sequence joins TRBV29-1 and TRBJ1-4, with 10 bases fitting TRBD1. This receptor was taken from a woman aged 55-70 years with acute or convalescent COVID-19. The CDR3 region is CSAVRPGQGNEKLFF. In DNA, the CDR3 is TGCAGCGCTGTACGCCCGGGACAGGGGAATGAAAAACTGTTTTTT.